The 19 T cell receptor beta chains listed next were all sequenced from one sample in a study of identifying expanded T cells in peripheral blood (dated by TCRdb to the late 2010s). Preparation of the library involved the immunoSEQ multiplex PCR assay. In TCRdb, the immuneACCESS table is reduced to in-frame sequences with V and J assigned. These tables do not hold every clone; where another copy was compared, an unresolved V gene accounts for under half, and the others remain unexplained. In all, the sample holds about 52,000 clones, and 82% of those were seen once. In total, the top ten clones hold 14% of the sample. Sequencing used blood. The source of these receptors is a person aged 18-69 years in good health.

The V gene is TRBV6-4, the J gene TRBJ2-3, with D unclear. Looked up from germline, CDR1 is MRHNA and CDR2 is SNTAGT. Trimming removed 0 bases at V and 1 base at J, with 11 bases between. The CDR3 has 16 amino acids. Here the CDR3 DNA reads TGTGCCAGCAGTGACTCGAGAGGTGCTGGCACAGATACGCAGTATTTT. Its protein is CASSDSRGAGTDTQYF.

The chain employs TRBV5-4 and TRBJ1-6; D call uncertain. Germline V gene data show CDR1 as SGHNT and CDR2 as YYREEE (reference sequence). The V gene lost 4 bases and the J gene lost 7 bases, with 12 bases spanning the gap. CDR3 length: 14 amino acids. The chain's CDR3 is CASSQDLQNSPLHF. The CDR3, as DNA: TGTGCCAGCAGCCAAGATCTTCAGAATTCACCCCTCCACTTT.

The rearrangement uses TRBV18 and TRBJ1-2; 9 bases match TRBD1. The CDR3 covers 17 residues. Germline trimming cut 2 bases from V and 6 bases from J; bases unmatched to any gene: 13. The germline V gene has CDR1 KGHSH and CDR2 LQKENI. This chain's CDR3 is CASSPVTGQGMANGYTF. The DNA for the CDR3 is TGTGCCAGCTCACCAGTCACGGGACAGGGTATGGCGAATGGCTACACCTTC.

The rearrangement joins TRBV20-1 to TRBJ1-4, with unresolved D. CDR1 and CDR2 (germline): DFQATT, SNEGSKA (reference sequence). V was trimmed by 6 bases and J by 4 bases, leaving 6 bases between them. CDR3 length: 11 residues. In DNA form, the CDR3 reads TGCAGTGCGAGGAATAATGAAAAACTGTTTTTT. Its protein product is CSARNNEKLFF.

This clone was seen just once. This sequence joins TRBV5-1 and TRBJ2-5, with D maybe TRBD2 (5 bases). This CDR3 has 14 amino acids. Germline V gene data show CDR1 as SGHRS and CDR2 as YFSETQ. V lost 0 bases to trimming and J lost 5 bases, with 11 bases between them. The CDR3: CASSLVAGLETQYF. DNA of the CDR3: TGCGCCAGCAGCTTGGTGGCTGGACTTGAGACCCAGTACTTC.

This chain joins TRBV9 and TRBJ2-1, with D possibly matching TRBD1 (7 bases). There are 15 residues in the CDR3. Germline V gene sequence: CDR1 SGDLS, CDR2 YYNGEE. V was shortened by 0 bases and J by 8 bases, with 15 bases between the two germline ends. The CDR3 sequence is CASSVAGDRDYEQFF. The CDR3 coding sequence is TGTGCCAGCAGCGTAGCCGGTGACAGGGACTATGAGCAGTTCTTC.

The rearrangement links TRBV7-9 to TRBJ2-1, with 10 nucleotides matching TRBD2. CDR3 length: 14 amino acids. The V gene's germline CDR1 is SEHNR and CDR2 FQNEAQ (reference sequence). Trimming cost V 5 bases and J 7 bases; bases outside gene matches: 5. CDR3 nucleotides: TGTGCCAGCAGCCCACGGACTAGCGGAAATGAGCAGTTCTTC. Amino acids: CASSPRTSGNEQFF.

V and J are TRBV5-8 and TRBJ1-3; D call uncertain. This CDR3 is built from 12 residues. V lost 9 bases and J 4 bases, leaving 11 bases between the germline ends. Germline V gives CDR1 SGHTS, CDR2 YDEGEE. CDR3 loop: CATKPQGNTIYF. The DNA of the CDR3 is TGTGCCACCAAACCTCAGGGAAACACCATATATTTT.

The chain's CDR3 is CARTRDGLMNTEAFF. CDR3 in DNA: TGTGCCAGAACCCGGGACGGACTTATGAACACTGAAGCTTTCTTT. This rearrangement joins TRBV30 to TRBJ1-1, with D possibly matching TRBD1 (5 bases). Trimming shortened V by 8 bases and J by 0 bases, and 19 bases separated the two germline ends. Germline V gene lookup returns CDR1 GTSNPN and CDR2 SVGIG (reference sequence). The CDR3 is 15 residues long.

The chain combines TRBV25-1 with TRBJ1-4; possibly TRBD1 for D (5 bases). Per germline, CDR1 MGHDK and CDR2 SYGVNS. CDR3 length equals 15 residues. Trimming took off 2 bases at V and 7 bases at J, with 14 bases between the two ends. Written as DNA, the CDR3 is TGTGCCAGCAGTGAAGGAGGGGATATTGGTGAAAAACTGTTTTTT. Translated: CASSEGGDIGEKLFF. Filled out from reference TRBV25-1 and TRBJ1-4, the complete variable domain reads EADIYQTPRYLVIGTGKKITLECSQTMGHDKMYWYQQDPGMELHLIHYSYGVNSTEKGDLSSESTVSRIRTEHFPLTLESARPSHTSQYLCASSEGGDIGEKLFFGSGTQLSVL.

The chain has TRBV6-6 and TRBJ2-2; tentatively, D is TRBD2 (5 bases). The germline V gene encodes CDR1 MNHNY and CDR2 SVGAGI (reference sequence). Trimming removed 6 bases at V and 6 bases at J, with 11 bases between. CDR3 length: 13 residues. This chain's CDR3 is CASSRTRSGELFF. CDR3 coding DNA: TGTGCCAGCAGCCGCACTAGATCCGGGGAGCTGTTTTTT.

The V and J genes are TRBV5-6 and TRBJ1-2; 7 bases fit TRBD1. Germline V gives CDR1 SGHDT, CDR2 YYEEEE. Unmatched junction bases numbered 10, after V lost 4 bases and J lost 4 bases. The CDR3 sequence is 15 residues long. The CDR3 region has the DNA TGTGCCAGCAGCGGGGAGGGGGCTATGTTCTATGGCTACACCTTC. It codes for CASSGEGAMFYGYTF.

The chain is built from TRBV7-8 and TRBJ2-1, with D possibly being TRBD1 (5 bases). This CDR3 contains 13 residues. The V gene's germline CDR1 is SGHVS and CDR2 FQNEAQ. V dropped 1 base and J dropped 6 bases, with 7 bases sitting between them. The CDR3 reads CASSLGRVNEQFF. As DNA, the CDR3 is TGTGCCAGCAGCTTAGGCAGGGTCAATGAGCAGTTCTTC.

The rearrangement joins TRBV19 to TRBJ2-5, with no clear D. Germline assignment: CDR1 LNHDA and CDR2 SQIVND (reference sequence). The CDR3 has 12 residues. V was trimmed by 5 bases and J by 5 bases, leaving 9 bases between them. The CDR3 nucleotides are TGTGCCAGTAGTGCTACGGCGGAGACCCAGTACTTC. Amino acid sequence: CASSATAETQYF.

J is TRBJ2-3 and V is TRBV7-2; a weak D match, TRBD2 (6 bases). The V and J ends lost 5 bases and 2 bases respectively, with 11 bases between them. The CDR3 has 14 residues. The V gene's germline CDR1 is SGHTA and CDR2 FQGNSA. The CDR3 sequence is CASSPGLPTDTQYF. CDR3 coding DNA: TGTGCCAGCAGCCCGGGACTGCCCACAGATACGCAGTATTTT.

The chain recombines TRBV5-8 with TRBJ1-5; tentatively, D is TRBD1 (6 bases). Trimming left V 4 bases short and J 6 bases short, with 11 bases between. CDR1 and CDR2 from the germline V gene are SGHTS and YDEGEE. This CDR3 has 13 residues. The CDR3 region is CASSPGVGQPQHF. The CDR3, as DNA: TGTGCCAGCAGCCCAGGGGTCGGTCAGCCCCAGCATTTT.

The chain links TRBV30 to TRBJ1-1; 7 bases are a match to TRBD1. Germline CDR1 reads GTSNPN; CDR2 reads SVGIG (reference sequence). The CDR3 totals 13 residues. The ends lost 7 bases at V and 1 base at J; junction bases unmatched: 6. This chain's CDR3 is CALERDRNTEAFF. In DNA form, the CDR3 reads TGTGCCTTAGAACGGGACAGGAACACTGAAGCTTTCTTT. Using reference TRBV30 and TRBJ1-1 for the parts outside the CDR3, the full variable domain is SQTIHQWPATLVQPVGSPLSLECTVEGTSNPNLYWYRQAAGRGLQLLFYSVGIGQISSEVPQNLSASRPQDRQFILSSKKLLLSDSGFYLCALERDRNTEAFFGQGTRLTVV.

This rearrangement joins TRBV6-1 to TRBJ2-7; TRBD1 agrees at 7 bases. The CDR3 is 14 residues long. Losses at the gene ends were 5 bases for V and 0 bases for J; bases not matched to a gene: 4. Per the germline V gene, CDR1 is MNHNS and CDR2 is SASEGT. The CDR3 loop is CASSPDRVSYEQYF. CDR3 sequence (DNA): TGTGCCAGCAGTCCCGACAGGGTCTCCTACGAGCAGTACTTC.

The chain is built from TRBV7-6 and TRBJ2-1, with TRBD2 matching 12 bases. Germline trimming cut 5 bases from V and 9 bases from J; bases unmatched to any gene: 8. The CDR3 sequence is 15 residues long. The V gene's germline CDR1 is SGHVS and CDR2 FNYEAQ. The CDR3 DNA reads TGTGCCAGCAGCCCGCTAGCGGGAGGGAACGGTGAGCAGTTCTTC. Amino acid sequence: CASSPLAGGNGEQFF.